Sequencing of this T cell receptor beta chain was carried out in a study of cytomegalovirus exposure and HLA in healthy donors. Regarding the study as a whole: Later analysis indicated greater clonal expansion among HLA-associated TCR beta chains than among equally common other chains. Overall, approximately 150 TCR beta chains were annotated as cytomegalovirus-associated.

To note about this clone: Its antigen is as yet unknown.

A multiplex PCR was run with 60 Vbeta primers and 13 Jbeta primers. The table came from immunoSEQ multiplex PCR; TCRdb's copy has only in-frame clones and leaves some out. This table holds about 160,000 clones, approximately 82% found once. Material: PBMCs. This clonotype was sampled from a male donor in good health and CMV-seronegative.

CDR3 residues: CASSLAGGVGELFF. The DNA for the CDR3 is TGTGCCAGCAGTTTAGCCGGGGGAGTCGGGGAGCTGTTTTTT. This chain links TRBV6-5 with TRBJ2-2; the D gene is possibly TRBD2 (6 bases). Trimming cost V 4 bases and J 7 bases, with 13 bases left between them. CDR1 is MNHEY, CDR2 SVGAGI, per germline. This CDR3 spans 14 amino acids.